This T cell receptor beta chain was recorded in a study of T cell clonality in common variable immunodeficiency. Study observations and caveats: Common variable immunodeficiency TCR beta sequences reportedly had fewer deletions and N-nucleotide insertions.

The assay was immunoSEQ multiplex PCR, and TCRdb's table has in-frame clones only and misses some. There are around 19,000 clones in the sample, none observed a single time. There are 14 residues in the CDR3. V was trimmed by 3 bases and J by 0 bases, leaving 8 bases between them. Germline lookup yields CDR1 SEHNR and CDR2 FQNEAQ (reference sequence). There are a few counts of this clone. What it binds is not known. The CDR3 end falls 3 residues outside the read, so it is completed with the germline J gene. This TCR was recovered from a human donor with common variable immunodeficiency. Input material: peripheral blood mononuclear cells. The chain recombines TRBV7-9 with TRBJ1-1, with D unclear. This chain's CDR3 is CASSLSGLNTEAFF. The covered CDR3 bases are TGTGCCAGCAGCTTGTCGGGTTTGAACACTGAA.